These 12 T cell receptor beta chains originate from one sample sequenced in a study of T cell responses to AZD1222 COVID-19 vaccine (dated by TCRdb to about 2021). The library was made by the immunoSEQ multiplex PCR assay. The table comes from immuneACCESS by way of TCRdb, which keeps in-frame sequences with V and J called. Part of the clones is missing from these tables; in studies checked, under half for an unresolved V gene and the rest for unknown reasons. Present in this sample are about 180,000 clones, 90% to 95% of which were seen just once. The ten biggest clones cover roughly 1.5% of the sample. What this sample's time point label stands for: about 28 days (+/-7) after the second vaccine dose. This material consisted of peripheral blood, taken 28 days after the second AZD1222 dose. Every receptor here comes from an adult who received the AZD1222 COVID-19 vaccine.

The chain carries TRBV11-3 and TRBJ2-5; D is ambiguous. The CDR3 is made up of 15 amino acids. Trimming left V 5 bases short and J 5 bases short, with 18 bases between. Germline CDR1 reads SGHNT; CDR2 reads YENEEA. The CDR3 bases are TGTGCCAGCAGCCTCAGGTTTGGGATGAAGGAGACCCAGTACTTC. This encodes CASSLRFGMKETQYF. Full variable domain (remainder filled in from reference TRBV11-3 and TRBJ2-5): EAGVVQSPRYKIIEKKQPVAFWCNPISGHNTLYWYLQNLGQGPELLIRYENEEAVDDSQLPKDRFSAERLKGVDSTLKIQPAELGDSAVYLCASSLRFGMKETQYFGPGTRLLVL.

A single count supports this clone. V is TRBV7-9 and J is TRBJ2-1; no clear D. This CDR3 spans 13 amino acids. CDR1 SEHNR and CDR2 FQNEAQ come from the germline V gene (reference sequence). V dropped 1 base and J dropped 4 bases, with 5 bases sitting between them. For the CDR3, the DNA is TGTGCCAGCAGCTTAGGTGATTACAATGAGCAGTTCTTC. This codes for CASSLGDYNEQFF.

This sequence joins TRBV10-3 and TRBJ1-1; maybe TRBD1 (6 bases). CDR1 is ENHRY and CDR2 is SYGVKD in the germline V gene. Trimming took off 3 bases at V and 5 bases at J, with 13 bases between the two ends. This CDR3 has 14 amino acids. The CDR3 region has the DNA TGTGCCATCAGTGACTGGGGCCAGGGGACTGAAGCTTTCTTT. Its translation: CAISDWGQGTEAFF.

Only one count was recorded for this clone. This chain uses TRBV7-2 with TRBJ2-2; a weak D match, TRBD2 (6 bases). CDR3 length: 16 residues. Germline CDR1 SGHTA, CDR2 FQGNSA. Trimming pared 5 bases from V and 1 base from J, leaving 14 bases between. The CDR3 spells CASSPAGTLNTGELFF. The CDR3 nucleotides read TGTGCCAGCAGCCCAGCCGGGACTCTGAACACCGGGGAGCTGTTTTTT. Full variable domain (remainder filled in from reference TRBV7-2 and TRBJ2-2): GAGVSQSPSNKVTEKGKDVELRCDPISGHTALYWYRQSLGQGLEFLIYFQGNSAPDKSGLPSDRFSAERTGGSVSTLTIQRTQQEDSAVYLCASSPAGTLNTGELFFGEGSRLTVL.

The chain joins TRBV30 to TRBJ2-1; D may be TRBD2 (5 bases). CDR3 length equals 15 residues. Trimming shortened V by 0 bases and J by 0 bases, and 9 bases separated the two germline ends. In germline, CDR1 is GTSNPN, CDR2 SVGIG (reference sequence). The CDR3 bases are TGTGCCTGGAGTGTTACTAGTGGCTCCTACAATGAGCAGTTCTTC. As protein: CAWSVTSGSYNEQFF.

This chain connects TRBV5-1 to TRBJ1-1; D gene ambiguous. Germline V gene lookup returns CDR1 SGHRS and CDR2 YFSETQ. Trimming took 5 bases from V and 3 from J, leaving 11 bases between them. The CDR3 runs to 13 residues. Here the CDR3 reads CASSSDTYTEAFF. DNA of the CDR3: TGCGCCAGCAGTTCTGACACATACACTGAAGCTTTCTTT. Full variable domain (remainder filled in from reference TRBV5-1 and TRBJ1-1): KAGVTQTPRYLIKTRGQQVTLSCSPISGHRSVSWYQQTPGQGLQFLFEYFSETQRNKGNFPGRFSGRQFSNSRSEMNVSTLELGDSALYLCASSSDTYTEAFFGQGTRLTVV.

The CDR3 region has the DNA TGTGCCAGCAGTTCCCCAGGAGCTTTCTTT. It encodes CASSSPGAFF. The rearrangement uses TRBV28 and TRBJ1-1, with D hard to call. Per the germline V gene, CDR1 is MDHEN and CDR2 is SYDVKM. Trimming left V 4 bases short and J 10 bases short, with 7 bases between. The length of the CDR3 is 10 residues.

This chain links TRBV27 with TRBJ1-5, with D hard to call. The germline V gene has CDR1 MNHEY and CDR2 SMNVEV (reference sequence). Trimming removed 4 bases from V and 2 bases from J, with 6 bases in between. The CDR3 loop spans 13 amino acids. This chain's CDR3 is CASSYFRNQPQHF. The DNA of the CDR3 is TGTGCCAGCAGTTACTTCCGCAATCAGCCCCAGCATTTT.

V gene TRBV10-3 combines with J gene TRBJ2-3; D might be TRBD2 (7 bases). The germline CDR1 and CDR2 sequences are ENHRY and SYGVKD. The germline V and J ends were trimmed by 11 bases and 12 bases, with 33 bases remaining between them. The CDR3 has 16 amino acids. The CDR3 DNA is TGTGCCCCCTCAATCACCAATAGCTACGGGGGGCAGGATCAGTATTTT. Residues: CAPSITNSYGGQDQYF.

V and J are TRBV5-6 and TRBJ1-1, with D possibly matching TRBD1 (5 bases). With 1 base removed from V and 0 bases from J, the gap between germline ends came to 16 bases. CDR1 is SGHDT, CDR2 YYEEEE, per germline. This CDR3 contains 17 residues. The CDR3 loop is CASSLRGDVLMNTEAFF. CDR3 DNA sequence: TGTGCCAGCAGCTTGAGGGGAGACGTTTTAATGAACACTGAAGCTTTCTTT. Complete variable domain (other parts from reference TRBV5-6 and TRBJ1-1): DAGVTQSPTHLIKTRGQQVTLRCSPKSGHDTVSWYQQALGQGPQFIFQYYEEEERQRGNFPDRFSGHQFPNYSSELNVNALLLGDSALYLCASSLRGDVLMNTEAFFGQGTRLTVV.

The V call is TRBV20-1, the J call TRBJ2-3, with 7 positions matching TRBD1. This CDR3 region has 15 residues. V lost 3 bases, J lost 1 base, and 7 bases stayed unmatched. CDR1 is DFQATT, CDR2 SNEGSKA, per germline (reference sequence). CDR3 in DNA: TGCAGTGCTAGTCGACAGGGTCGAGGCACAGATACGCAGTATTTT. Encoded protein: CSASRQGRGTDTQYF.

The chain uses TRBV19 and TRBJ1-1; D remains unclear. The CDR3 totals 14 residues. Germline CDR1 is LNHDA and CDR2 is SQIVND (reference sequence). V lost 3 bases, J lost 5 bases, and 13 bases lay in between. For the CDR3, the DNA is TGTGCCAGTAGTATGCCCACGGCGAGGACTGAAGCTTTCTTT. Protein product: CASSMPTARTEAFF.